Shown below are 4 T cell receptor beta chains from a single sample sequenced in a study of cytomegalovirus exposure and HLA in healthy donors. PCR used 60 Vbeta primers and 13 Jbeta primers. Sequencing was performed with immunoSEQ multiplex PCR; in TCRdb, only in-frame clones are kept and a portion is missing. The sample records 130,000 or so clones, around 65% being singletons. Sequencing used PBMCs. The receptors here all came from a male donor in good health and CMV-seronegative.

V and J are TRBV19 and TRBJ1-1; tentative D call: TRBD1 (6 bases). Between the trimmed V and J ends, which lost 8 bases and 4 bases, there was a span of 23 bases. Germline V CDR1 and CDR2: LNHDA, SQIVND (reference sequence). This CDR3 is built from 16 residues. This CDR3 reads CASGGVGPTGSTEAFF. DNA of the CDR3: TGTGCCAGTGGGGGCGTAGGCCCTACGGGTAGCACTGAAGCTTTCTTT.

The sample holds a few counts of this clone. The chain employs TRBV5-8 and TRBJ2-1, with TRBD2 matching over 12 bases. There are 15 residues in the CDR3. J was trimmed by 9 bases and V by 7 bases; bases with no gene match: 11. Germline V lookup: CDR1 SGHTS, CDR2 YDEGEE. In DNA, the CDR3 is TGTGCCAGCTTACTCACCGGGACTAGCGGGCCTGAGCAGTTCTTC. Residues: CASLLTGTSGPEQFF.

This clone was seen more than once but under ten times. This chain links TRBV6-5 with TRBJ1-6; possible D gene TRBD1, 5 bases. Germline loops: CDR1 MNHEY, CDR2 SVGAGI. V lost 5 bases, J lost 7 bases, and 15 bases lay in between. The CDR3 spans 15 residues. The CDR3 nucleotides read TGTGCCAGCAGTCCTCGGCGGACACAAAATTCACCCCTCCACTTT. Protein sequence: CASSPRRTQNSPLHF.

This clone has just a few counts. The chain links TRBV7-3 to TRBJ1-1; D is unresolved. This CDR3 has 13 residues. Trimming shortened V by 1 base and J by 1 base, and 4 bases separated the two germline ends. Germline V lookup: CDR1 SGHTA, CDR2 FQGTGA. Written as DNA, the CDR3 is TGTGCCAGCAGCTTAATCGGGAACACTGAAGCTTTCTTT. This gives the protein CASSLIGNTEAFF. The entire variable domain, with the rest obtained from reference TRBV7-3 and TRBJ1-1, is as follows: GAGVSQTPSNKVTEKGKYVELRCDPISGHTALYWYRQSLGQGPEFLIYFQGTGAADDSGLPNDRFFAVRPEGSVSTLKIQRTERGDSAVYLCASSLIGNTEAFFGQGTRLTVV.